This T cell receptor (beta chain) was profiled in a study of identical twins. The CDR3 is made up of 16 amino acids. The junction had 8 bases not matched to a gene; V was cut back by 7 bases and J by 0 bases. Germline V gene data show CDR1 as DFQATT and CDR2 as SNEGSKA (reference sequence). TCRdb analysed the 5' RACE reads with MiXCR anew, one entry per CDR3 protein. The data contain some 190,000 distinct CDR3 sequences, around 15% of them singletons. These data were likewise used in another study, on T cells expressing NK-cell markers.

This chain uses TRBV20-1 with TRBJ2-3; 12 nucleotides line up with TRBD2. Material for sequencing was CD8+ T cells sorted from blood. The sequence came from a woman between 18 and 29 years old in good health. The CDR3 nucleotides read TGCAGTGTCCTACCGACTAGCGGGAGTAGCACAGATACGCAGTATTTT. Translation gives CSVLPTSGSSTDTQYF.